The rows below give T cell receptor beta chains drawn from one sample of a study of T cell repertoires in cytomegalovirus infection. Using its own MiXCR run on the reads, TCRdb lists one record per CDR3 protein. The data hold about 310,000 distinct CDR3 sequences, with roughly a sixth observed a single time. Sequencing was performed on PBMCs. The receptors derive from a human donor in good health (CMV status not recorded). Some clones in this sample may be carry-over from other donors' samples. Each CDR3 is given with its conserved first and last residue. Each record gives: CDR3 protein, V gene, J gene.

CASSRWTDYGYTF	TRBV3-1	TRBJ1-2
CASSWVWGAKNIQYF	TRBV12-3/TRBV12-4	TRBJ2-4
CASSPVGGANTEAFF	TRBV12-3/TRBV12-4	TRBJ1-1
CASTPGQSYGYTF	TRBV6-2/TRBV6-3	TRBJ1-2
CASSDQDRTYNSPLHF	TRBV2	TRBJ1-6
CASRGSRQGNSPLHF	TRBV2	TRBJ1-6
CASRPRNTGELFF	TRBV7-9	TRBJ2-2
CASSTGTGDRPQHF	TRBV12-3/TRBV12-4	TRBJ1-5
CASSFGQAYPILF	TRBV7-2	TRBJ1-2
CDSSQRGVAFF	TRBV3-1	TRBJ1-1
CASSPLGTGVGYTF	TRBV7-2	TRBJ1-2
CASSFGAPSYEQYF	TRBV28	TRBJ2-7
CASSTQWTGANEQFF	TRBV7-8	TRBJ2-1
CASSYVQGTSGANVLTF	TRBV6-6	TRBJ2-6
CATRDRGHADTQYF	TRBV6-2/TRBV6-3	TRBJ2-3
CASSLEALTDTQYF	TRBV7-3	TRBJ2-3
CAAGAEEVGNSPLHF	TRBV6-1	TRBJ1-6
CASSAEGTGTDTQYF	TRBV12-3/TRBV12-4	TRBJ2-3
CASSQDEGNTGELFF	TRBV4-1	TRBJ2-2
CASSLETGGYEQYF	TRBV7-2	TRBJ2-7
CASSQTGPQGLSTAEQYF	TRBV4-2	TRBJ2-7
CAISDMGQGKGETQYF	TRBV10-3	TRBJ2-5
CASSLASGGIYGYTF	TRBV7-2	TRBJ1-2
CASSHPRWRGGSTDTQYF	TRBV5-4	TRBJ2-3
CASSVGSGQSRDTQYF	TRBV9	TRBJ2-3
CASSEQQYWSSGNTIYF	TRBV2	TRBJ1-3
CASRAGGGDTQYF	TRBV27	TRBJ2-3
CASSSDDIYFAYQPQHF	TRBV7-2	TRBJ1-5
CASSLNAGTDTQYF	TRBV5-1	TRBJ2-3
CASSMSGTGSVLTF	TRBV19	TRBJ2-6
CAVSARAGTQITQYF	TRBV5-6	TRBJ2-3
CSAQSSGGAFEQFF	TRBV20-1	TRBJ2-1
CASSLAAGQQETQYF	TRBV7-9	TRBJ2-5
CASRKDRGSYNEQFF	TRBV6-1	TRBJ2-1
CASSYGTGVSNEQYF	TRBV5-6	TRBJ2-7
CASTKGQANTEAFF	TRBV7-2	TRBJ1-1
CASSFGDRAAVETQYF	TRBV5-4	TRBJ2-5
CSAPSPGSSSYNSPLHF	TRBV20-1	TRBJ1-6
CASSPGGGQGIYEQYF	TRBV28	TRBJ2-7
CASSYSMSGSAFF	TRBV6-5	TRBJ1-1
CASSLAGGLWEQFF	TRBV7-2	TRBJ2-1
CASSERTVNAPQYQPQHF	TRBV6-1	TRBJ1-5
CSVRDRTEQYF	TRBV29-1	TRBJ2-7
CASSYLQGTETQYF	TRBV5-6	TRBJ2-5
CSAGTSGYQDTQYF	TRBV29-1	TRBJ2-3
CASSFHEASEQYF	TRBV28	TRBJ2-7
CASSSYGTYYTF	TRBV28	TRBJ1-2
CASSQEYGPRLAVQFF	TRBV3-1	TRBJ2-1
CASSRRTSLGPISGDTQYF	TRBV11-2	TRBJ2-3
CSAKRTDNDEQYF	TRBV20-1	TRBJ2-7
CASSSSLQGDEQYF	TRBV5-6	TRBJ2-7
CAISESGPSSGNTIYF	TRBV10-3	TRBJ1-3
CASSIRGAGETQYF	TRBV19	TRBJ2-5
CASSSRTGGNYEQYF	TRBV4-1	TRBJ2-7
CASSVGEVSSSNQPQHF	TRBV9	TRBJ1-5
CSVSEGAGNTIYF	TRBV29-1	TRBJ1-3
CASGGGANTGELFF	TRBV12-5	TRBJ2-2